The 19 T cell receptor beta chains below all came from one sample that was sequenced in a study of cytotoxic CD8 clonotypes in ibrutinib-treated CLL. Using immunoSEQ multiplex PCR, the repertoire was profiled, and TCRdb retains in-frame clones only, with some absent. Among 200,000 or so clones listed, about 75% were seen once. The input for sequencing was PBMCs, taken after 12 months of ibrutinib treatment. The source of these receptors is a human donor with chronic lymphocytic leukemia.

The chain combines TRBV7-2 with TRBJ2-5; D is perhaps TRBD2 (5 bases). Germline V gene data show CDR1 as SGHTA and CDR2 as FQGNSA. The CDR3 totals 15 residues. The ends were cut back, 3 bases at V and 1 base at J, with 12 bases in the middle. The CDR3 is CASSFVSGSQETQYF. CDR3 bases: TGTGCCAGCAGCTTCGTATCGGGGTCCCAAGAGACCCAGTACTTC.

This clone was counted between two and nine times. This chain uses TRBV5-4 with TRBJ1-2; D perhaps matches TRBD1 (5 bases). This CDR3 is 14 amino acids long. Germline CDR1 is SGHNT and CDR2 is YYREEE (reference sequence). Trimming took 0 bases from V and 7 from J, leaving 13 bases between them. The CDR3 DNA follows: TGTGCCAGCAGCTTGGCCTCGGGGGTTACTGGCTACACCTTC. It translates to CASSLASGVTGYTF.

This clone was detected only a few times. The chain carries TRBV30 and TRBJ2-1; the D gene is possibly TRBD2 (6 bases). Germline lookup yields CDR1 GTSNPN and CDR2 SVGIG (reference sequence). The CDR3 is made up of 12 amino acids. The V gene lost 3 bases and the J gene lost 11 bases, with 14 bases spanning the gap. The CDR3 bases are TGTGCCTGGAGCCGGGGGAGTGGCAAGCAGTTCTTC. This sequence encodes CAWSRGSGKQFF. The full variable domain, with the rest looked up from reference TRBV30 and TRBJ2-1, is SQTIHQWPATLVQPVGSPLSLECTVEGTSNPNLYWYRQAAGRGLQLLFYSVGIGQISSEVPQNLSASRPQDRQFILSSKKLLLSDSGFYLCAWSRGSGKQFFGPGTRLTVL.

The chain carries TRBV30 and TRBJ2-5; D perhaps matches TRBD1 (5 bases). Trimming stripped 0 bases from V and 5 bases from J, with 22 bases between. The germline V gene has CDR1 GTSNPN and CDR2 SVGIG (reference sequence). The CDR3 is 17 residues long. The CDR3: CAWSVRYSAGPTETQYF. The CDR3, as DNA: TGTGCCTGGAGTGTACGTTATTCGGCAGGGCCTACGGAGACCCAGTACTTC.

This chain joins TRBV6-1 and TRBJ1-1; D gene ambiguous. The germline gives CDR1 MNHNS, CDR2 SASEGT. The CDR3 is made up of 15 amino acids. V gave up 6 bases and J gave up 0 bases, with 14 bases separating them. The DNA of the CDR3 is TGTGCCAGCAGCCCCCGGACTAGGTTGAACACTGAAGCTTTCTTT. Translated, it gives CASSPRTRLNTEAFF.

The V gene is TRBV28, the J gene TRBJ2-7; D is unresolved. The germline V gene encodes CDR1 MDHEN and CDR2 SYDVKM. This CDR3 has 12 residues. The V gene lost 5 bases and the J gene lost 7 bases, with 12 bases spanning the gap. Here the CDR3 reads CASSTKVGEQYF. CDR3 in DNA: TGTGCCAGCAGTACGAAAGTGGGGGAGCAGTACTTC.

This clone has more than one count but fewer than ten. The genes are TRBV6-5 and TRBJ2-7; TRBD2 matches 7 bases. Per germline, CDR1 MNHEY and CDR2 SVGAGI. The length of the CDR3 is 15 residues. Germline trimming cut 0 bases from V and 3 bases from J; bases unmatched to any gene: 5. The CDR3 spells CASSYSYLAVYEQYF. As DNA, the CDR3 is TGTGCCAGCAGTTACTCGTACCTAGCGGTCTACGAGCAGTACTTC.

This chain connects TRBV19 to TRBJ1-5; 7 bases fit TRBD1. The germline CDR1 and CDR2 sequences are LNHDA and SQIVND (reference sequence). CDR3 length: 13 residues. The V segment lost 10 bases and the J segment 6 bases; nucleotides outside the gene matches: 9. The CDR3 region is CATGQVLIQPQHF. The CDR3 region has the DNA TGTGCCACAGGACAGGTCCTCATTCAGCCCCAGCATTTT.

J is TRBJ1-2 and V is TRBV18; 7 bases fit TRBD1. CDR1 is KGHSH and CDR2 is LQKENI in the germline V gene. The CDR3 is made up of 15 amino acids. The V gene end was trimmed by 6 bases and the J gene end by 3 bases; junction bases not matched to a gene: 10. The CDR3 region is CASSPRTGTDYGYTF. The CDR3 DNA sequence: TGTGCCAGCTCTCCTCGAACCGGGACAGACTATGGCTACACCTTC. Using reference TRBV18 and TRBJ1-2 for the parts outside the CDR3, the full variable domain is NAGVMQNPRHLVRRRGQEARLRCSPMKGHSHVYWYRQLPEEGLKFMVYLQKENIIDESGMPKERFSAEFPKEGPSILRIQQVVRGDSAAYFCASSPRTGTDYGYTFGSGTRLTVV.

The chain recombines TRBV30 with TRBJ1-3, with D unclear. The CDR3 runs to 15 residues. V shed 4 bases and J shed 0 bases, with 13 bases lying between them. Germline V CDR1 and CDR2: GTSNPN, SVGIG (reference sequence). Here the CDR3 DNA reads TGTGCCTGGACAAGGAGACATTACTCTGGAAACACCATATATTTT. It is translated as CAWTRRHYSGNTIYF.

The rearrangement uses TRBV6-5 and TRBJ2-2, with TRBD1 matching 10 bases. The CDR3 spans 15 residues. The V gene's germline CDR1 is MNHEY and CDR2 SVGAGI. The trim removed 6 bases at V and 6 bases at J, leaving 7 bases unmatched. CDR3 protein: CASRERDRGAGELFF. DNA of the CDR3: TGTGCCAGCAGGGAACGGGACAGGGGCGCCGGGGAGCTGTTTTTT.

The chain employs TRBV28 and TRBJ1-2; possibly TRBD1 for D (6 bases). This CDR3 contains 13 residues. Germline V lookup: CDR1 MDHEN, CDR2 SYDVKM. V was shortened by 5 bases and J by 5 bases, with 12 bases between the two germline ends. This CDR3 reads CASSQIQGYGYTF. The CDR3 DNA is TGTGCCAGCAGTCAAATCCAGGGGTATGGCTACACCTTC.

The chain employs TRBV6-5 and TRBJ1-5; 7 positions match TRBD1. Germline V gene lookup returns CDR1 MNHEY and CDR2 SVGAGI. This CDR3 region has 15 residues. V shed 6 bases and J 2 bases; nucleotides not matched to a gene: 7. The CDR3 protein is CASRPTGIGNQPQHF. Here the CDR3 DNA reads TGTGCCAGCAGACCGACAGGGATCGGCAATCAGCCCCAGCATTTT.

The rearrangement joins TRBV5-1 to TRBJ2-3, with 10 positions matching TRBD2. The germline gives CDR1 SGHRS, CDR2 YFSETQ. After removal of 3 bases from V and 4 bases from J, the junction contained 2 bases not matched to a gene. The CDR3 totals 14 residues. CDR3 DNA: TGCGCCAGCAGCTCACTAGCGGGGTCAGATACGCAGTATTTT. The encoded protein is CASSSLAGSDTQYF.

The chain couples TRBV5-1 to TRBJ2-5; possibly TRBD1 for D (6 bases). CDR1 is SGHRS, CDR2 YFSETQ, per germline. Trimming took off 3 bases at V and 2 bases at J, with 8 bases between the two ends. The CDR3 is made up of 13 amino acids. In DNA, the CDR3 is TGCGCCAGCAGCTCACAGGGACAAGAGACCCAGTACTTC. It is translated as CASSSQGQETQYF.

The V call is TRBV19, the J call TRBJ1-5; D gene uncertain. V was pared by 5 bases and J by 2 bases, with 4 bases between. The germline CDR1 and CDR2 sequences are LNHDA and SQIVND (reference sequence). The CDR3 spans 12 residues. DNA of the CDR3: TGTGCCAGTAGTCGCGGCAATCAGCCCCAGCATTTT. Translation gives CASSRGNQPQHF.

Turning to this clone: Compared with germline, one end of the junction differs, possibly owing to a read error. The J gene is TRBJ2-7, the V gene TRBV7-2; the D gene is possibly TRBD2 (5 bases). This CDR3 is built from 13 residues. Per the germline V gene, CDR1 is SGHTA and CDR2 is FQGNSA. The CDR3 bases are TGTGCCAGCAGCTTAGGGGCTAGCTACGGGCAGTACTTC. Translated, it gives CASSLGASYGQYF.

V is TRBV11-2 and J is TRBJ2-1, with 7 bases identical to TRBD2. Trimming took 5 bases from V and 4 from J; bases not matched to a gene: 5. Germline V CDR1 and CDR2: SGHAT, FQNNGV. The CDR3 loop spans 14 amino acids. The CDR3, as DNA: TGTGCCAGCAGCCCTACTAGCGCTTACAATGAGCAGTTCTTC. Amino acid sequence: CASSPTSAYNEQFF.

This clone was found a few times. V gene TRBV7-9 combines with J gene TRBJ1-3, with 9 bases identical to TRBD1. With 4 bases clipped from V and 4 bases from J, the junction kept 5 bases outside the gene matches. This CDR3 is 15 amino acids long. Germline loops: CDR1 SEHNR, CDR2 FQNEAQ (reference sequence). The CDR3 nucleotides are TGTGCCAGCAGCTATGGACAGGGGTCAGGAAACACCATATATTTT. Residues: CASSYGQGSGNTIYF.